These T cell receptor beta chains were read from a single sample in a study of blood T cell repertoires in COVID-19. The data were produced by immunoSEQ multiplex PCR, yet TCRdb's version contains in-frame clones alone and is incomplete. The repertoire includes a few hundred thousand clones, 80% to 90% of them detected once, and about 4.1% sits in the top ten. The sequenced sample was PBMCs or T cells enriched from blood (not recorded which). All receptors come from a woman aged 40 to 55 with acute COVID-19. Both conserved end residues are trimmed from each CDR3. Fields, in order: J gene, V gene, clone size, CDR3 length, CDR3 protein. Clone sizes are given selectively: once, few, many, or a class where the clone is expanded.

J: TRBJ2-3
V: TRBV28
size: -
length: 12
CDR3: ASSRRGSTDTQY

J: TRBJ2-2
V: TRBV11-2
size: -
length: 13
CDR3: ASSFRGRNTGELF

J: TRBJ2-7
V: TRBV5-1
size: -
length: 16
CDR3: ASSLKPGLAGNRYEQY

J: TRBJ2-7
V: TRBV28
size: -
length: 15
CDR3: ASSSLSGGTEGYEQY

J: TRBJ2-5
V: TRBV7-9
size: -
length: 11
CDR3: ASSEGQQETQY

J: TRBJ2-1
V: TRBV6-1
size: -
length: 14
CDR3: ASSEKSGSSYNEQF

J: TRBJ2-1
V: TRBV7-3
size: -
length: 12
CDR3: ASSPGQGHNEQF

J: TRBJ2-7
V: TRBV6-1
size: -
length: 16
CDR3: ASSVRDRATSAVYEQY

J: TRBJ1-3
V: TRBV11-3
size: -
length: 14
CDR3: ASSRGASRDGNTIY

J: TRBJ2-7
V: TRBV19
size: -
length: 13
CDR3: ASSPYSAGGPEQY

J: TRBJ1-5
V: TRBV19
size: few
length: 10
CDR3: ASSMRGQPQH

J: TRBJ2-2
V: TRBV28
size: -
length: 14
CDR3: ASSFLGLAVTGELF

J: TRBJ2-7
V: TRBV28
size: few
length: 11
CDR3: ASKRTGTNEQY

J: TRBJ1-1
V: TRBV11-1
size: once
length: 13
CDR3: AIRLTGQGGTEAF

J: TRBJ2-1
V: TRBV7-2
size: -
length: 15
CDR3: ASSLGGTSGRAYEQF

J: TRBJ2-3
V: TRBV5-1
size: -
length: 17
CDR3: ASIWGGLRMGLVTDTQY